This TCR beta chain was identified during a study of T cell repertoires in ileal Crohn's disease. At the level of the study: All patients had surgery for stricturing (61%) or penetrating (roughly 39%) disease.

Notes on this clone: Its specificity is not known.

Study-wide results and limits: Compared with non-smokers, active smokers at surgery showed more clonal expansions. Every patient over 26.8% clonality showed endoscopic recurrence.

Adults with ileal or ileocolonic Crohn's disease and an indication for resection were eligible. Only in-frame clones appear in the TCRdb table, and some are missing; sequencing was by immunoSEQ multiplex PCR. The sample includes roughly 18,000 clones, approximately 87% of them seen just once. V lost 0 bases and J lost 7, with 13 bases in between. This CDR3 is built from 15 residues. Germline lookup yields CDR1 MGHRA and CDR2 YSYEKL. The sequenced sample was ileal tissue. This chain joins TRBV4-1 and TRBJ1-5, with a weak D call TRBD1 (5 bases). The TCR comes from an adult with Crohn's disease. The CDR3 reads CASSQDPLNRQPQHF. The CDR3 nucleotides read TGCGCCAGCAGCCAAGACCCACTTAACAGGCAGCCCCAGCATTTT.